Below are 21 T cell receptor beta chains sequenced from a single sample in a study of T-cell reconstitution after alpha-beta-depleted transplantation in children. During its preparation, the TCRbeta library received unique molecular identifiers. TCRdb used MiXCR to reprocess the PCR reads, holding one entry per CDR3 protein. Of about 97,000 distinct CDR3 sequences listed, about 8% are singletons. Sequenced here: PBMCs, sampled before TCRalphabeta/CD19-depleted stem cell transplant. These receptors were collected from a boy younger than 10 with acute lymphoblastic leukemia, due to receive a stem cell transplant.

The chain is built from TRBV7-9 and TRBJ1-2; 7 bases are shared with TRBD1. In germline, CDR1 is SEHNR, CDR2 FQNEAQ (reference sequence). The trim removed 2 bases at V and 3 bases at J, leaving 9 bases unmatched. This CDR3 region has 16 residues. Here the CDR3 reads CASSLTPGGSDYGYTF. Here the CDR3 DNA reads TGTGCCAGCAGCTTAACCCCAGGGGGTTCTGACTATGGCTACACCTTC.

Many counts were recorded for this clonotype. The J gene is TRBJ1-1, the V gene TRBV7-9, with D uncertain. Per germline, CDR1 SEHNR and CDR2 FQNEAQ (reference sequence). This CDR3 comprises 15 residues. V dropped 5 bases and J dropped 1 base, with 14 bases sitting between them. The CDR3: CASSLYVVGNTEAFF. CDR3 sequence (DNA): TGTGCCAGCAGCCTCTACGTCGTAGGGAACACTGAAGCTTTCTTT.

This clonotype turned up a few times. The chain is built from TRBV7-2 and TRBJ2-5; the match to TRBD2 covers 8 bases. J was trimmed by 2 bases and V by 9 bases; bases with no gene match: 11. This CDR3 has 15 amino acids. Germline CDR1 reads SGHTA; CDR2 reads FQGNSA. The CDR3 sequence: CARIYSGGRQETQYF. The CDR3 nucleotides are TGTGCCAGGATATATTCGGGGGGGCGGCAAGAGACCCAGTACTTC.

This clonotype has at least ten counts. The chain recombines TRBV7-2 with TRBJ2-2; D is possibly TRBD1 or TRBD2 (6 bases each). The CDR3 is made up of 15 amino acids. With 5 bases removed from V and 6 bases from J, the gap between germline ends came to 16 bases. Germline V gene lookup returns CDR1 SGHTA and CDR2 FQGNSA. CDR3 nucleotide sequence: TGTGCCAGCAGCGCGGGACAAACGTGGGCCGGGGAGCTGTTTTTT. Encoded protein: CASSAGQTWAGELFF.

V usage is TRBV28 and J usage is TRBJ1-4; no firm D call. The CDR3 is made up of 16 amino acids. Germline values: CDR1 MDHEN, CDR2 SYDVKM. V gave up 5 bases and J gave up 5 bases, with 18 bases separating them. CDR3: CASSPGDGRLNEKLFF. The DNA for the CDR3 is TGTGCCAGCAGTCCCGGGGATGGCAGACTAAATGAAAAACTGTTTTTT.

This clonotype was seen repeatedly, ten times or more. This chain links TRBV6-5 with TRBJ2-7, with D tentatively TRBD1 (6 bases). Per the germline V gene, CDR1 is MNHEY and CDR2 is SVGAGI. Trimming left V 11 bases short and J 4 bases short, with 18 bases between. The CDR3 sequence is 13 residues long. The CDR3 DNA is TGTGCCTCCCGAAGTAGGGGGATATACGAGCAGTACTTC. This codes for CASRSRGIYEQYF.

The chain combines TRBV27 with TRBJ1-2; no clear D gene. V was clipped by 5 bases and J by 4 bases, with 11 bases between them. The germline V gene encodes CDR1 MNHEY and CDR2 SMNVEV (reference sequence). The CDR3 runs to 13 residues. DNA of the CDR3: TGTGCCAGCAGTCTAGCGGATGGCTATGGCTACACCTTC. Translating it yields CASSLADGYGYTF.

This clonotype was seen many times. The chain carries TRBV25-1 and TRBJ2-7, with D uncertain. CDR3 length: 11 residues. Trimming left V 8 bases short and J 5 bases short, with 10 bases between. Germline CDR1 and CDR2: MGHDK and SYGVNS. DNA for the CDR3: TGTGCCAGCCGACGTAGGGACGAGCAGTACTTC. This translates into CASRRRDEQYF.

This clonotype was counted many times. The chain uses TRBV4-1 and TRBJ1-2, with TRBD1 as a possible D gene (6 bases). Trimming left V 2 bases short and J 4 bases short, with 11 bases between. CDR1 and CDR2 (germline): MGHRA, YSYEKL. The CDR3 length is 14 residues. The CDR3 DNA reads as TGCGCCAGCAGCCAACAAGGGGGACTCTATGGCTACACCTTC. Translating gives CASSQQGGLYGYTF.

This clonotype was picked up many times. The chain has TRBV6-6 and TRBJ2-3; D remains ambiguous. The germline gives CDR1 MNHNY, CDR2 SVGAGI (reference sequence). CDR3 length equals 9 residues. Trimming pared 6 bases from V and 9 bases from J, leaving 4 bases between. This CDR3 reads CASRDTQYF. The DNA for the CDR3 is TGTGCCAGCAGGGACACGCAGTATTTT.

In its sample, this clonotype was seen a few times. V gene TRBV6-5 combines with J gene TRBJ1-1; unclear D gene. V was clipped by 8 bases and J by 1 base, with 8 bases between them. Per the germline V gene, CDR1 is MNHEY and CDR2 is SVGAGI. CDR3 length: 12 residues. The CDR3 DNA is TGTGCCAGCCGGCGCACGAACACTGAAGCTTTCTTT. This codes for CASRRTNTEAFF.

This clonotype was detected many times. The CDR3 is CASSSPRGQFGANVLTF. The CDR3, as DNA: TGCGCCAGCAGCTCCCCACGGGGGCAGTTTGGGGCCAACGTCCTGACTTTC. This chain connects TRBV5-1 to TRBJ2-6; either TRBD1 or TRBD2 may supply D (6 bases each). V was clipped by 3 bases and J by 3 bases, with 16 bases between them. This CDR3 is 17 amino acids long. The germline CDR1 and CDR2 sequences are SGHRS and YFSETQ.

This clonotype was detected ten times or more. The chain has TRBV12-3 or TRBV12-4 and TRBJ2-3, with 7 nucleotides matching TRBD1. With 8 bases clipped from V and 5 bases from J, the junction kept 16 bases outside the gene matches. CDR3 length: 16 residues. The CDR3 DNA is TGTGCCAGCGGCCATTCGAACAGGGGCCGTCGAGATACGCAGTATTTT. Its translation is CASGHSNRGRRDTQYF.

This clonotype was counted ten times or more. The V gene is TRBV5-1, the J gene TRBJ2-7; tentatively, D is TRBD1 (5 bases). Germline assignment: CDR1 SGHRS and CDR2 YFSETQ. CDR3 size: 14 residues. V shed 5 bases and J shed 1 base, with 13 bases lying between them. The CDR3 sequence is CASSKGAISYEQYF. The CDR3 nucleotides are TGCGCCAGCAGTAAAGGGGCCATATCCTACGAGCAGTACTTC.

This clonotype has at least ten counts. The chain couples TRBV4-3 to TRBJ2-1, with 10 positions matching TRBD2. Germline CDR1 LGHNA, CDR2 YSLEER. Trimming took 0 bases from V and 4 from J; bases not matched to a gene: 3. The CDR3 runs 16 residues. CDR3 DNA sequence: TGCGCCAGCAGCCAAGACCAAGCGGGGGGGTACAATGAGCAGTTCTTC. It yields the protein CASSQDQAGGYNEQFF.

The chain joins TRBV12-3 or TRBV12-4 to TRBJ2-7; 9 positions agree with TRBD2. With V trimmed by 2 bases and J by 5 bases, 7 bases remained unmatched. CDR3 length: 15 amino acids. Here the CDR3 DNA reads TGTGCCAGCAGTTTACGGCGGGAGGGTCAGGACGAGCAGTACTTC. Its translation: CASSLRREGQDEQYF.

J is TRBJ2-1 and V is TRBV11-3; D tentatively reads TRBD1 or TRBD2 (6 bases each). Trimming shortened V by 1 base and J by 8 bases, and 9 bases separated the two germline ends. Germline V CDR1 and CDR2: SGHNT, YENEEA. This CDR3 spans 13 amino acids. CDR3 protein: CASSLAGGHEQFF. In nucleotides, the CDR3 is TGTGCCAGCAGCTTAGCCGGGGGCCATGAGCAGTTCTTC.

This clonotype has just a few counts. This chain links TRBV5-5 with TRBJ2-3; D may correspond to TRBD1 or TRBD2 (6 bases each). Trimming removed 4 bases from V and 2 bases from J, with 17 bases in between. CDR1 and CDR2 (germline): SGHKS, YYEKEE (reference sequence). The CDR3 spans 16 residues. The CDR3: CASSPDRTGATDTQYF. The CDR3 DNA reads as TGTGCCAGCAGCCCCGACAGGACGGGGGCCACAGATACGCAGTATTTT.

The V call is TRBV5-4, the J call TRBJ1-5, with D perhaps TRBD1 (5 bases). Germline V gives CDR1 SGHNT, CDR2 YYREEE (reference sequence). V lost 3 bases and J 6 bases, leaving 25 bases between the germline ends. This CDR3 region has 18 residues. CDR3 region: CASSSGPPGGAARQPQHF. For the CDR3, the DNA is TGTGCCAGCAGCTCGGGCCCCCCCGGCGGGGCGGCCCGTCAGCCCCAGCATTTT.

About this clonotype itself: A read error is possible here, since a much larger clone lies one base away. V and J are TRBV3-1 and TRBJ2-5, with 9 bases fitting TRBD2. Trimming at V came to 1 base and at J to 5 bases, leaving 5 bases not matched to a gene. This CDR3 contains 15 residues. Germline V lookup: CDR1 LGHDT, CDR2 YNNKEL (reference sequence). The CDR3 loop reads CASSQGASGEETQYF. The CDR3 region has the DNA TGTGCCAGCAGCCAAGGAGCTAGCGGGGAGGAGACCCAGTACTTC.

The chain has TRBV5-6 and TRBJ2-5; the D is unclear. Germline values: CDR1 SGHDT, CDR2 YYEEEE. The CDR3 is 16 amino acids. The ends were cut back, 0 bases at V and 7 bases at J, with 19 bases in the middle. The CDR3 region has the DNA TGTGCCAGCAGCTTGGTCGTAAGGGCTGTGGTTGGGACCCAGTACTTC. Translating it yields CASSLVVRAVVGTQYF.